The next 23 T cell receptor beta chains were all read from a single sample in a study of PD-1 blockade in classical Hodgkin lymphoma. Some clones are missing from TCRdb's copy, which holds only in-frame ones; the method was immunoSEQ multiplex PCR. The repertoire has 15,000 to 20,000 clones, more than 65% of them found once; the top ten carry roughly 20%. Regarding time point: cycle 4 day 1 (C4D1), after around six weeks of nivolumab. Every patient was affected by relapse after autologous stem cell transplantation, while exposure to brentuximab vedotin was not uniform. Material: peripheral blood mononuclear cells (PBMCs), obtained before the fourth cycle of nivolumab. These receptors were taken from a human donor with classical Hodgkin lymphoma.

The chain couples TRBV6-5 to TRBJ1-2, with 8 bases that match TRBD1. From germline, CDR1 is MNHEY and CDR2 SVGAGI. The junction had 2 bases not matched to a gene; V was cut back by 5 bases and J by 6 bases. The CDR3 consists of 12 residues. For the CDR3, the DNA is TGTGCCAGCAGTGGACAGGGTAATGGCTACACCTTC. This translates into CASSGQGNGYTF.

Only a few counts were recorded for this clone. V usage is TRBV28 and J usage is TRBJ1-2; D ambiguous. CDR1 and CDR2 (germline): MDHEN, SYDVKM. This CDR3 is built from 14 residues. Trimming shortened V by 5 bases and J by 2 bases, and 12 bases separated the two germline ends. CDR3 amino acids: CASSPRLGNYGYTF. In DNA, the CDR3 is TGTGCCAGCAGTCCTCGACTGGGAAACTATGGCTACACCTTC.

The chain uses TRBV7-3 and TRBJ2-1; 13 positions match TRBD2. J gave up 5 bases and V 5 bases, and 6 bases lay outside the gene matches. Germline values: CDR1 SGHTA, CDR2 FQGTGA. The CDR3 runs 16 residues. This chain's CDR3 is CASSPTGTSGNNEQFF. The CDR3 DNA is TGTGCCAGCAGCCCAACCGGGACTAGCGGGAACAATGAGCAGTTCTTC.

This clone was counted once. The chain combines TRBV28 with TRBJ1-4; 12 bases align to TRBD1. Trimming cost V 6 bases and J 3 bases; bases outside gene matches: 11. This CDR3 has 18 amino acids. In germline, CDR1 is MDHEN, CDR2 SYDVKM. CDR3: CASSTGTGGALANEKLFF. In nucleotides, the CDR3 is TGTGCCAGCAGCACAGGGACAGGGGGCGCGTTGGCTAATGAAAAACTGTTTTTT.

This chain joins TRBV7-2 and TRBJ2-1; D ambiguous. V was pared by 5 bases and J by 4 bases, with 6 bases between. This CDR3 contains 12 residues. The germline V gene encodes CDR1 SGHTA and CDR2 FQGNSA. The CDR3 sequence is CASSLMYNEQFF. The CDR3 nucleotides read TGTGCCAGCAGCCTAATGTACAATGAGCAGTTCTTC.

The chain is built from TRBV28 and TRBJ2-5; weak D call: TRBD1 (5 bases). The length of the CDR3 is 14 residues. Trimming cost V 2 bases and J 4 bases, with 11 bases left between them. Germline V gene sequence: CDR1 MDHEN, CDR2 SYDVKM. This CDR3 is CASSLPRAGETQYF. CDR3 DNA: TGTGCCAGCAGTTTACCCAGGGCTGGAGAGACCCAGTACTTC.

V and J are TRBV6-1 and TRBJ1-2; tentatively, D is TRBD1 (5 bases). This CDR3 spans 11 amino acids. V was cut by 9 bases and J by 3 bases, with 8 bases left in between. Germline CDR1 is MNHNS and CDR2 is SASEGT. CDR3 protein: CASGRDYGYTF. CDR3 bases: TGTGCCAGTGGCAGGGACTATGGCTACACCTTC.

Turning to this clone: Additional DNA sequences in this sample encode the identical CDR3. The chain combines TRBV9 with TRBJ2-3; D not certain. Germline V gene lookup returns CDR1 SGDLS and CDR2 YYNGEE. V lost 0 bases to trimming and J lost 5 bases, with 4 bases between them. CDR3 length: 12 residues. The CDR3 loop is CASSVGGDTQYF. Written as DNA, the CDR3 is TGTGCCAGCAGCGTAGGAGGAGATACGCAGTATTTT.

The chain combines TRBV10-3 with TRBJ2-7, with D maybe TRBD2 (6 bases). The CDR3 consists of 14 residues. The germline V gene has CDR1 ENHRY and CDR2 SYGVKD. V lost 7 bases and J 3 bases, leaving 16 bases between the germline ends. CDR3: CAINDGGASYEQYF. CDR3 DNA sequence: TGTGCCATCAACGACGGGGGAGCGAGCTACGAGCAGTACTTC.

The chain uses TRBV4-3 and TRBJ1-3; no reliable D call. The CDR3 contains 14 residues. V shed 1 base and J shed 4 bases, with 8 bases lying between them. CDR1 and CDR2 from the germline V gene are LGHNA and YSLEER. The CDR3 coding sequence is TGCGCCAGCAGCCAAGGTCGGAGCGGAAACACCATATATTTT. Translated, it gives CASSQGRSGNTIYF.

The chain has TRBV7-9 and TRBJ1-2, with D unresolved. V dropped 1 base and J dropped 11 bases, with 11 bases sitting between them. There are 12 residues in the CDR3. The germline CDR1 and CDR2 sequences are SEHNR and FQNEAQ (reference sequence). The CDR3 DNA reads as TGTGCCAGCAGCTTAGAGCGGCGGGAGTACACCTTC. The encoded protein is CASSLERREYTF.

The chain joins TRBV7-2 to TRBJ2-7; weak D call: TRBD2 (6 bases). Germline-derived CDR1 and CDR2 are SGHTA and FQGNSA. This CDR3 is built from 15 residues. V lost 0 bases, J lost 2 bases, and 11 bases lay in between. This CDR3 is CASSLASASAYEQYF. The CDR3 DNA sequence: TGTGCCAGCAGCTTAGCTTCGGCTAGCGCCTACGAGCAGTACTTC.

This sequence joins TRBV5-4 and TRBJ2-5; TRBD1 matches at 9 bases. The CDR3 consists of 14 residues. The V and J ends lost 4 bases and 4 bases, in that order; junction bases with no gene match: 5. Germline V gene data show CDR1 as SGHNT and CDR2 as YYREEE (reference sequence). The CDR3 here is CASSVTGGRETQYF. The CDR3 bases are TGTGCCAGCAGCGTCACAGGGGGCAGAGAGACCCAGTACTTC.

The V gene is TRBV4-3, the J gene TRBJ2-2, with D maybe TRBD2 (6 bases). Germline V gene sequence: CDR1 LGHNA, CDR2 YSLEER. The CDR3 contains 16 residues. Trimming took off 0 bases at V and 6 bases at J, with 14 bases between the two ends. CDR3: CASSQEFTRESGELFF. The CDR3 nucleotides are TGCGCCAGCAGCCAAGAGTTTACGCGGGAATCCGGGGAGCTGTTTTTT.

The rearrangement joins TRBV28 to TRBJ1-3; D perhaps matches TRBD1 (5 bases). The germline gives CDR1 MDHEN, CDR2 SYDVKM. Between the trimmed V and J ends, which lost 5 bases and 0 bases, there was a span of 11 bases. The CDR3 consists of 15 residues. This CDR3 is CASSSTGYSGNTIYF. The CDR3 coding sequence is TGTGCCAGCAGTAGTACAGGTTACTCTGGAAACACCATATATTTT. The entire variable domain, with the rest obtained from reference TRBV28 and TRBJ1-3, is as follows: DVKVTQSSRYLVKRTGEKVFLECVQDMDHENMFWYRQDPGLGLRLIYFSYDVKMKEKGDIPEGYSVSREKKERFSLILESASTNQTSMYLCASSSTGYSGNTIYFGEGSWLTVV.

The gene calls are TRBV19 and TRBJ2-3, with D uncertain. The V gene's germline CDR1 is LNHDA and CDR2 SQIVND (reference sequence). V lost 5 bases to trimming and J lost 6 bases, with 6 bases between them. The CDR3 consists of 11 residues. This CDR3 reads CASSQVDTQYF. The CDR3, as DNA: TGTGCCAGTAGTCAAGTGGATACGCAGTATTTT. The full variable domain, with the rest looked up from reference TRBV19 and TRBJ2-3, is DGGITQSPKYLFRKEGQNVTLSCEQNLNHDAMYWYRQDPGQGLRLIYYSQIVNDFQKGDIAEGYSVSREKKESFPLTVTSAQKNPTAFYLCASSQVDTQYFGPGTRLTVL.

The V gene is TRBV2, the J gene TRBJ2-5; TRBD1 matches at 9 bases. The CDR3 extends over 13 amino acids. Germline CDR1 is SNHLY and CDR2 is FYNNEI. With 6 bases clipped from V and 1 base from J, the junction kept 0 bases outside the gene matches. The CDR3 nucleotides read TGTGCCAGCAGGGGACAGGGCCAAGAGACCCAGTACTTC. Translated, it gives CASRGQGQETQYF.

The chain is built from TRBV2 and TRBJ1-2; 10 bases match TRBD1. The germline V gene has CDR1 SNHLY and CDR2 FYNNEI. Losses at the gene ends were 3 bases for V and 5 bases for J; bases not matched to a gene: 12. This CDR3 has 17 residues. CDR3 coding DNA: TGTGCCAGCAGTGACACTCTGGCGGGACAGGGGCATTATGGCTACACCTTC. Its translation is CASSDTLAGQGHYGYTF.

In its sample, this clone was seen once. This sequence joins TRBV2 and TRBJ1-5, with 8 bases lining up with TRBD1. The CDR3 consists of 15 residues. CDR1 SNHLY and CDR2 FYNNEI come from the germline V gene. V lost 8 bases and J lost 4; bases outside the gene matches: 10. The DNA of the CDR3 is TGTGCCAGCCGTCCCATGACAGGGGATAATCAGCCCCAGCATTTT. Its protein product is CASRPMTGDNQPQHF.

The chain uses TRBV11-2 and TRBJ2-7; 7 bases line up with TRBD2. The CDR3 has 14 residues. Germline CDR1 reads SGHAT; CDR2 reads FQNNGV. Losses at the gene ends were 2 bases for V and 3 bases for J; bases not matched to a gene: 4. CDR3 nucleotide sequence: TGTGCCAGCAGCTTACTGGGGGGGGTCTACGAGCAGTACTTC. It translates to CASSLLGGVYEQYF.

By sample share, this clone is medium-sized. A much larger clone is a single base away; this may be a read error. The CDR3 protein is CASSQERFGGENGELFF. Here the CDR3 DNA reads TGCGCCAGCAGCCAAGAGCGTTTCGGGGGGGAGAACGGGGAGCTGTTTTTT. The rearrangement links TRBV4-3 to TRBJ2-2; 8 nucleotides align to TRBD2. CDR1 and CDR2 (germline): LGHNA, YSLEER. This CDR3 is 17 amino acids long. Unmatched junction bases numbered 10, after V lost 0 bases and J lost 7 bases.

V is TRBV9 and J is TRBJ2-1, with D perhaps being TRBD1 or TRBD2 (5 bases each). This CDR3 is 15 amino acids long. Germline values: CDR1 SGDLS, CDR2 YYNGEE. V gave up 4 bases and J gave up 7 bases, with 18 bases separating them. The CDR3 sequence is CASSTEGTPGNEQFF. The CDR3, as DNA: TGTGCCAGCAGCACAGAGGGGACCCCAGGGAATGAGCAGTTCTTC.

The V call is TRBV4-3, the J call TRBJ2-2; TRBD1 matches 7 bases. CDR3 length equals 15 residues. Trimming at V came to 1 base and at J to 3 bases, leaving 2 bases not matched to a gene. Germline V lookup: CDR1 LGHNA, CDR2 YSLEER. The CDR3 bases are TGCGCCAGCAGCCAAGGAGGGGGCTACACCGGGGAGCTGTTTTTT. This sequence encodes CASSQGGGYTGELFF.